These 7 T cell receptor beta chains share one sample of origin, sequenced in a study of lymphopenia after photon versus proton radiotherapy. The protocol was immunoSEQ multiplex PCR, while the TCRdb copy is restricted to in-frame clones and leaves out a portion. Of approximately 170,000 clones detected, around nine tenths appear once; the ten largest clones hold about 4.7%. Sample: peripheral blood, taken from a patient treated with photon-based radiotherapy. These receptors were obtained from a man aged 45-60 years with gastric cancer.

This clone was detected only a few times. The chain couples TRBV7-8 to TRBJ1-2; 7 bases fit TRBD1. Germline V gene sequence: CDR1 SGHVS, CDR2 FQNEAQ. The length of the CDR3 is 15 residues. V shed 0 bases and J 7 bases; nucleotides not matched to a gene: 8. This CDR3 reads CASSLASRTGGGYTF. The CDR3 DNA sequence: TGTGCCAGCAGCTTAGCGTCCCGGACAGGAGGTGGCTACACCTTC.

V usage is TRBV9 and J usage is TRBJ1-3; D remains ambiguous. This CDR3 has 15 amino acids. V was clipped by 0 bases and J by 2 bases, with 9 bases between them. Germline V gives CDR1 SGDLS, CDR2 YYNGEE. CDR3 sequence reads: CASSVVGSAGNTIYF. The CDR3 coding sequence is TGTGCCAGCAGCGTAGTCGGTAGCGCTGGAAACACCATATATTTT.

The CDR3 DNA follows: TGCAGCGTCGCCGGGGCGGGGACAGGCAGCTCTGGAAACACCATATATTTT. This sequence encodes CSVAGAGTGSSGNTIYF. V is TRBV29-1 and J is TRBJ1-3, with TRBD1 matching 8 bases. Unmatched junction bases numbered 13, after V lost 6 bases and J lost 0 bases. CDR3 length: 17 residues. Looked up from germline, CDR1 is SQVTM and CDR2 is ANQGSEA.

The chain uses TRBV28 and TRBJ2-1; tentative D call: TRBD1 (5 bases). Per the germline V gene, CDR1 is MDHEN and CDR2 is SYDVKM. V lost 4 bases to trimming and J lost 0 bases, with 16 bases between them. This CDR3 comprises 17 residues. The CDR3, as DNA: TGTGCCAGCAGTTCCCCCCGCAGGGATCTCTCCTACAATGAGCAGTTCTTC. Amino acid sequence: CASSSPRRDLSYNEQFF.

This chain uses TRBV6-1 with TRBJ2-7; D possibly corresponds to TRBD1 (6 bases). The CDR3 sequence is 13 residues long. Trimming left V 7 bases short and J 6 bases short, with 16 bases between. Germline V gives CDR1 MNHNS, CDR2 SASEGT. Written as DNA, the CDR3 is TGTGCCAGCATCTCCCAGGGGACCGCCGAGCAGTACTTC. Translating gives CASISQGTAEQYF.

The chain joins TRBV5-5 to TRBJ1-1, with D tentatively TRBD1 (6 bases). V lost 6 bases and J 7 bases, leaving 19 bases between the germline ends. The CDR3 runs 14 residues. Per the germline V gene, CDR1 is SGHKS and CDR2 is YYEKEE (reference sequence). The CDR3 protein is CASTQSGGHSEAFF. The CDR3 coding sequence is TGTGCCAGCACCCAGAGTGGGGGCCATAGTGAAGCTTTCTTT.

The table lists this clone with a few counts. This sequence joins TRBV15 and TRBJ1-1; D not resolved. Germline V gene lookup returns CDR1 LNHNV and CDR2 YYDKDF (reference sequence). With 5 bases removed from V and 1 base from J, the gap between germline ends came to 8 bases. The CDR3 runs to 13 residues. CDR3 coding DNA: TGTGCCACCAGCTGGGATAAGAACACTGAAGCTTTCTTT. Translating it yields CATSWDKNTEAFF.